The next 31 T cell receptor beta chains were all read from a single sample in a study of cytomegalovirus exposure and HLA in healthy donors. PCR amplification relied on 60 Vbeta primers (plus 13 Jbeta primers). Here immunoSEQ multiplex PCR was the method, and the copy in TCRdb shows in-frame clones only, minus some. Of about 120,000 clones detected, about 78% appear once; the ten largest clones hold approximately 8.2%. Input material: PBMCs. The receptors derive from a woman between 40 and 50 years old in good health and CMV-seropositive.

This sequence joins TRBV6-5 and TRBJ1-2; D not resolved. Trimming removed 2 bases at V and 1 base at J, with 8 bases between. Germline V gives CDR1 MNHEY, CDR2 SVGAGI. The length of the CDR3 is 14 residues. The CDR3 protein is CASSYEGSNYGYTF. The CDR3 coding sequence is TGTGCCAGCAGTTACGAAGGGAGTAACTATGGCTACACCTTC.

The chain combines TRBV7-9 with TRBJ1-2; no definite D call. Germline assignment: CDR1 SEHNR and CDR2 FQNEAQ (reference sequence). The CDR3 spans 13 residues. Trimming pared 2 bases from V and 4 bases from J, leaving 8 bases between. The CDR3 loop is CASSLIPSYGYTF. DNA for the CDR3: TGTGCCAGCAGCTTAATTCCCAGCTATGGCTACACCTTC.

The rearrangement links TRBV27 to TRBJ2-5; 12 bases align to TRBD1. V lost 9 bases and J lost 5; bases outside the gene matches: 7. The CDR3 loop spans 14 amino acids. Germline CDR1 is MNHEY and CDR2 is SMNVEV (reference sequence). In DNA form, the CDR3 reads TGTGCCAGTGCCCGGGACAGGGGGCGCGAGACCCAGTACTTC. It yields the protein CASARDRGRETQYF.

This chain connects TRBV7-2 to TRBJ2-7, with 10 bases lining up with TRBD2. Germline V lookup: CDR1 SGHTA, CDR2 FQGNSA. The CDR3 runs 14 residues. V lost 4 bases, J lost 4 bases, and 4 bases stayed unmatched. CDR3 coding DNA: TGTGCCAGCAGCTCCAGGACTAGCGGATACGAGCAGTACTTC. The encoded protein is CASSSRTSGYEQYF.

V usage is TRBV9 and J usage is TRBJ1-5, with D unclear. The CDR3 runs 16 residues. The germline V and J ends were trimmed by 4 bases and 0 bases, with 14 bases remaining between them. Germline assignment: CDR1 SGDLS and CDR2 YYNGEE. The CDR3 DNA reads as TGTGCCAGCAGCCTCGGGCCAGACTATAGCAATCAGCCCCAGCATTTT. Its translation is CASSLGPDYSNQPQHF.

The V call is TRBV4-1, the J call TRBJ1-1; TRBD1 aligns across 7 bases. This CDR3 has 16 residues. Germline-derived CDR1 and CDR2 are MGHRA and YSYEKL. J lost 2 bases, V lost 0 bases, and 6 bases had no gene match. The CDR3 DNA is TGCGCCAGCAGCCAAGATCCGGGACAGATTAACACTGAAGCTTTCTTT. This gives the protein CASSQDPGQINTEAFF.

The chain combines TRBV14 with TRBJ1-1; 8 bases map to TRBD1. This CDR3 spans 13 amino acids. CDR1 and CDR2 (germline): SGHDN, FVKESK. J lost 4 bases, V lost 8 bases, and 6 bases had no gene match. In nucleotides, the CDR3 is TGTGCCAGCGGTGACAGGGGTCGCACTGAAGCTTTCTTT. Its protein product is CASGDRGRTEAFF.

The rearrangement links TRBV6-6 to TRBJ2-4, with 9 bases identical to TRBD1. V shed 7 bases and J 12 bases; nucleotides not matched to a gene: 10. CDR1 MNHNY and CDR2 SVGAGI come from the germline V gene (reference sequence). There are 13 residues in the CDR3. Written as DNA, the CDR3 is TGTGCCAGCACCGAAAATCCGGGACAGGGTCAGTACTTC. Translating gives CASTENPGQGQYF.

This clone was found once. The rearrangement joins TRBV5-1 to TRBJ2-5, with D perhaps matching TRBD2 (5 bases). Between the trimmed V and J ends, which lost 7 bases and 2 bases, there was a span of 21 bases. The CDR3 is 16 residues long. Germline CDR1 reads SGHRS; CDR2 reads YFSETQ. The DNA for the CDR3 is TGCGCCAGCCAGCGGTATGCCTCGAGAGGTCAAGAGACCCAGTACTTC. This translates into CASQRYASRGQETQYF.

The chain links TRBV7-2 to TRBJ1-1; no definite D call. Germline loops: CDR1 SGHTA, CDR2 FQGNSA. Trimming took 1 base from V and 8 from J, leaving 11 bases between them. The CDR3 contains 13 residues. CDR3 in amino acids: CASSLVIGGEAFF. CDR3 in DNA: TGTGCCAGCAGCTTAGTGATAGGAGGGGAAGCTTTCTTT.

The chain recombines TRBV7-6 with TRBJ2-2, with 8 bases aligning to TRBD2. From germline, CDR1 is SGHVS and CDR2 FNYEAQ. The CDR3 is made up of 15 amino acids. V gave up 1 base and J gave up 4 bases; unmatched junction bases: 2. CDR3 nucleotides: TGTGCCAGCAGCTTAGTAGCGGGGAGCACCGGGGAGCTGTTTTTT. It encodes CASSLVAGSTGELFF.

This chain links TRBV6-5 with TRBJ1-3; D may be TRBD1 (5 bases). Germline lookup yields CDR1 MNHEY and CDR2 SVGAGI. Trimming shortened V by 2 bases and J by 0 bases, and 11 bases separated the two germline ends. The length of the CDR3 is 16 residues. CDR3 residues: CASSYLSQGSGNTIYF. DNA for the CDR3: TGTGCCAGCAGTTACCTGTCCCAGGGCTCTGGAAACACCATATATTTT.

The chain uses TRBV5-1 and TRBJ2-1; TRBD2 might be the D (5 bases). Germline CDR1 is SGHRS and CDR2 is YFSETQ. The CDR3 has 16 residues. V was cut by 0 bases and J by 2 bases, with 12 bases left in between. The CDR3 nucleotides are TGCGCCAGCAGCTTGGCCAGAGCGGTCCCCTACAATGAGCAGTTCTTC. This sequence encodes CASSLARAVPYNEQFF.

There are a few counts of this clone. J is TRBJ1-1 and V is TRBV6-5; 7 nucleotides line up with TRBD1. V shed 2 bases, J shed 5 bases, and the junction held 5 bases outside the gene matches. The CDR3 sequence is 14 residues long. From germline, CDR1 is MNHEY and CDR2 SVGAGI. CDR3 bases: TGTGCCAGCAGTTACCACAGGGGCTGGACTGAAGCTTTCTTT. Translating gives CASSYHRGWTEAFF.

As DNA, the CDR3 is TGTGCCAGCAGCTTTATACCTACTGATACGCAGTATTTT. Translated, it gives CASSFIPTDTQYF. V and J are TRBV7-2 and TRBJ2-3, with D hard to call. From germline, CDR1 is SGHTA and CDR2 FQGNSA. V dropped 3 bases and J dropped 6 bases, with 10 bases sitting between them. The CDR3 consists of 13 residues.

The chain joins TRBV6-6 to TRBJ2-7; possibly TRBD2 for D (6 bases). This CDR3 is built from 15 residues. Germline V gives CDR1 MNHNY, CDR2 SVGAGI (reference sequence). The V end lost 8 bases, the J end lost 0 bases, and 17 bases lay between the germline ends. CDR3 nucleotide sequence: TGTGCCAGCGCGGGAACCGACACCTCCTCCTACGAGCAGTACTTC. It yields the protein CASAGTDTSSYEQYF.

The rearrangement links TRBV5-1 to TRBJ2-7; 12 bases line up with TRBD1. CDR3 length: 14 amino acids. With 4 bases clipped from V and 5 bases from J, the junction kept 4 bases outside the gene matches. Germline CDR1 and CDR2: SGHRS and YFSETQ. The CDR3 coding sequence is TGCGCCAGCAGCCCCGGGACAGGGGGCGACGAGCAGTACTTC. This gives the protein CASSPGTGGDEQYF.

The gene calls are TRBV29-1 and TRBJ1-1; no definite D call. Germline CDR1 is SQVTM and CDR2 is ANQGSEA. This CDR3 contains 13 residues. V gave up 7 bases and J gave up 3 bases, with 15 bases separating them. Here the CDR3 reads CSAEGLTDTEAFF. In nucleotides, the CDR3 is TGCAGCGCCGAGGGCCTCACGGACACTGAAGCTTTCTTT.

V and J are TRBV6-6 and TRBJ1-1; a possible D gene is TRBD1 (6 bases). The germline V and J ends were trimmed by 7 bases and 1 base, with 10 bases remaining between them. This CDR3 contains 13 residues. Germline V lookup: CDR1 MNHNY, CDR2 SVGAGI (reference sequence). For the CDR3, the DNA is TGTGCCAGCATTTGGACAGCGAACACTGAAGCTTTCTTT. It is translated as CASIWTANTEAFF.

Details on this clone: This specimen includes other DNA sequences encoding the same CDR3. The CDR3 DNA is TGTGCCAGCAGCGTAACAGGGAACACTGAAGCTTTCTTT. The encoded protein is CASSVTGNTEAFF. This chain links TRBV9 with TRBJ1-1; TRBD1 might be the D (5 bases). The CDR3 runs to 13 residues. Trimming shortened V by 1 base and J by 1 base, and 5 bases separated the two germline ends. Germline V gives CDR1 SGDLS, CDR2 YYNGEE.

V usage is TRBV11-2 and J usage is TRBJ2-5; 12 bases fit TRBD2. Losses at the gene ends were 5 bases for V and 5 bases for J; bases not matched to a gene: 6. Germline values: CDR1 SGHAT, CDR2 FQNNGV. The length of the CDR3 is 15 residues. This CDR3 reads CASSTAGTSGETQYF. The DNA for the CDR3 is TGTGCCAGCAGCACCGCCGGGACTAGCGGGGAGACCCAGTACTTC.

This rearrangement joins TRBV10-3 to TRBJ1-2; the D gene is possibly TRBD1 (5 bases). Per the germline V gene, CDR1 is ENHRY and CDR2 is SYGVKD. The CDR3 consists of 15 residues. Trimming took off 6 bases at V and 4 bases at J, with 18 bases between the two ends. Written as DNA, the CDR3 is TGTGCCATCAGATCTGACAGCTTTAACCCCTATGGCTACACCTTC. Amino acids: CAIRSDSFNPYGYTF.

This chain connects TRBV6-5 to TRBJ2-6; possibly TRBD2 for D (7 bases). The germline V gene has CDR1 MNHEY and CDR2 SVGAGI. Trimming left V 7 bases short and J 7 bases short, with 14 bases between. There are 14 residues in the CDR3. CDR3 sequence: CASIAPGGANVLTF. In DNA form, the CDR3 reads TGTGCCAGCATAGCCCCGGGGGGCGCCAACGTCCTGACTTTC.

The chain has TRBV7-2 and TRBJ1-1, with D possibly TRBD1 on 6 matching bases. Germline CDR1 and CDR2: SGHTA and FQGNSA. Trimming took off 9 bases at V and 1 base at J, with 18 bases between the two ends. This CDR3 has 15 amino acids. CDR3 amino acids: CASSLFAGANTEAFF. In DNA form, the CDR3 reads TGTGCCAGTTCTCTTTTTGCAGGGGCGAACACTGAAGCTTTCTTT.

The chain combines TRBV2 with TRBJ1-1; 11 bases align to TRBD1. Looked up from germline, CDR1 is SNHLY and CDR2 is FYNNEI. The V gene end was trimmed by 9 bases and the J gene end by 5 bases; junction bases not matched to a gene: 5. This CDR3 is built from 13 residues. CDR3 sequence reads: CASCGTGGTEAFF. The CDR3 DNA is TGTGCCAGTTGTGGGACAGGGGGGACTGAAGCTTTCTTT.

The chain couples TRBV2 to TRBJ2-3; D may be TRBD1 (5 bases). Trimming removed 6 bases at V and 4 bases at J, with 11 bases between. The CDR3 totals 13 residues. Germline CDR1 SNHLY, CDR2 FYNNEI. The CDR3 bases are TGTGCCAGCAGGCGGCAGGGCGCAGATACGCAGTATTTT. Residues: CASRRQGADTQYF.

This clone appeared a single time. The gene calls are TRBV2 and TRBJ1-5; 9 nucleotides line up with TRBD1. The trim removed 6 bases at V and 3 bases at J, leaving 6 bases unmatched. The germline gives CDR1 SNHLY, CDR2 FYNNEI. The length of the CDR3 is 15 residues. The CDR3, as DNA: TGTGCCAGCAGCGGACAGGGGTTCTCCAATCAGCCCCAGCATTTT. Translation: CASSGQGFSNQPQHF. Looking up the rest from reference TRBV2 and TRBJ1-5 gives the full variable domain: EPEVTQTPSHQVTQMGQEVILRCVPISNHLYFYWYRQILGQKVEFLVSFYNNEISEKSEIFDDQFSVERPDGSNFTLKIRSTKLEDSAMYFCASSGQGFSNQPQHFGDGTRLSIL.

The rearrangement joins TRBV11-2 to TRBJ2-7, with D maybe TRBD1 (5 bases). This CDR3 has 12 amino acids. V was clipped by 4 bases and J by 5 bases, with 9 bases between them. Looked up from germline, CDR1 is SGHAT and CDR2 is FQNNGV. In DNA, the CDR3 is TGTGCCAGCAGCTCGCAGGGTAACGAGCAGTACTTC. It codes for CASSSQGNEQYF.

This clone was recorded only once. The chain couples TRBV5-4 to TRBJ1-2, with a possible D match to TRBD1 (5 bases). V dropped 5 bases and J dropped 0 bases, with 14 bases sitting between them. There are 15 residues in the CDR3. Germline V gene sequence: CDR1 SGHNT, CDR2 YYREEE (reference sequence). The chain's CDR3 is CASSSQTAPNYGYTF. Here the CDR3 DNA reads TGTGCCAGCAGTTCTCAGACAGCTCCTAACTATGGCTACACCTTC.

V and J are TRBV7-8 and TRBJ1-1, with TRBD1 matching 9 bases. The germline V gene has CDR1 SGHVS and CDR2 FQNEAQ. This CDR3 has 17 amino acids. V lost 0 bases and J lost 4; bases outside the gene matches: 9. DNA of the CDR3: TGTGCCAGCAGCTTAGCTACAACAGGGGGCGCAGGCACTGAAGCTTTCTTT. Amino acid sequence: CASSLATTGGAGTEAFF.

The chain couples TRBV28 to TRBJ1-5, with TRBD1 identical over 7 bases. Germline CDR1 MDHEN, CDR2 SYDVKM. CDR3 length equals 20 residues. The J segment lost 6 bases and the V segment lost 6 bases, leaving 26 bases of the junction unmatched. The DNA for the CDR3 is TGTGCCAGCAGCCCCCCTCGCCACAGGGGTCCGGGGACCCGTCGTCAGCCCCAGCATTTT. It translates to CASSPPRHRGPGTRRQPQHF.